At least ten counts were recorded for the clone carrying this TCR beta chain. Samples came from axillary lymph nodes draining the breast cancer. From the multiplex PCR reads, TCRdb called clonotypes with MiXCR, one entry per CDR3 protein. The data hold over 200,000 distinct CDR3 sequences, with 32% observed a single time. The data derive from a study of breast tumors, draining lymph nodes, adjacent tissues. Germline values: CDR1 SNHLY, CDR2 FYNNEI. This CDR3 comprises 16 residues. Trimming pared 9 bases from V and 5 bases from J, leaving 25 bases between. V usage is TRBV2 and J usage is TRBJ2-5; D might be TRBD2 (7 bases). What was sequenced was axillary lymph node tissue. The receptor comes from a female donor with breast cancer. Some clones in this sample may be carry-over from other donors' samples. This chain's CDR3 is CASGEGRGGFLETQYF. CDR3 nucleotide sequence: TGTGCCAGTGGGGAGGGCAGGGGTGGATTTCTGGAGACCCAGTACTTC.